The 26 T cell receptor beta chains below come from one sample, sequenced in a study of T cell changes during pregnancy in multiple sclerosis. Measured with immunoSEQ multiplex PCR; TCRdb has only the in-frame clones, and not every one. This sample has about 110,000 clones, with about nine tenths found just once. The sample in question was peripheral blood, obtained in the third trimester of pregnancy. The origin of the receptors is a female donor in good health, enrolled as a control in a pregnancy study.

This chain uses TRBV5-1 with TRBJ2-5, with D uncertain. The CDR3 spans 14 residues. V lost 3 bases and J 4 bases, leaving 13 bases between the germline ends. Germline CDR1 and CDR2: SGHRS and YFSETQ. The CDR3 protein is CASSSRYGGETQYF. CDR3 in DNA: TGCGCCAGCAGCTCCCGCTATGGCGGAGAGACCCAGTACTTC. Full variable domain (remainder filled in from reference TRBV5-1 and TRBJ2-5): KAGVTQTPRYLIKTRGQQVTLSCSPISGHRSVSWYQQTPGQGLQFLFEYFSETQRNKGNFPGRFSGRQFSNSRSEMNVSTLELGDSALYLCASSSRYGGETQYFGPGTRLLVL.

The chain employs TRBV7-2 and TRBJ1-1; TRBD1 agrees at 9 bases. V shed 5 bases, J shed 10 bases, and the junction held 5 bases outside the gene matches. The germline V gene encodes CDR1 SGHTA and CDR2 FQGNSA. This CDR3 is built from 12 residues. CDR3 nucleotide sequence: TGTGCCAGCAGCATTGACAGGGGGACAGCTTTCTTT. This sequence encodes CASSIDRGTAFF.

This clone was seen a few times. J is TRBJ1-2 and V is TRBV5-4; possible D gene TRBD1, 5 bases. Germline-derived CDR1 and CDR2 are SGHNT and YYREEE (reference sequence). Trimming cost V 4 bases and J 6 bases, with 10 bases left between them. This CDR3 is 12 amino acids long. CDR3: CASSPGGDGYTF. The CDR3 DNA reads TGTGCCAGCAGCCCGGGGGGGGATGGCTACACCTTC.

The J gene is TRBJ1-4, the V gene TRBV4-3, with 8 bases aligning to TRBD1. Germline V gene sequence: CDR1 LGHNA, CDR2 YSLEER. V shed 0 bases and J 7 bases; nucleotides not matched to a gene: 13. The CDR3 sequence is 18 residues long. CDR3 amino acids: CASSQDGGTDRVGEKLFF. In DNA form, the CDR3 reads TGCGCCAGCAGCCAAGATGGGGGAACGGACAGGGTTGGTGAAAAACTGTTTTTT.

The chain employs TRBV6-1 and TRBJ2-7; D uncertain. This CDR3 has 13 residues. Looked up from germline, CDR1 is MNHNS and CDR2 is SASEGT. V was trimmed by 7 bases and J by 1 base, leaving 11 bases between them. CDR3 nucleotides: TGTGCCAGCAATGACCAGTATTCCTACGAGCAGTACTTC. Translating it yields CASNDQYSYEQYF.

As for this clone: This CDR3 is also generated by other DNA sequences in the sample. This chain links TRBV7-2 with TRBJ2-3; 10 bases agree with TRBD2. The V gene end was trimmed by 4 bases and the J gene end by 3 bases; junction bases not matched to a gene: 10. This CDR3 is built from 17 residues. Germline CDR1 and CDR2: SGHTA and FQGNSA. The CDR3: CASSSWGSGGITDTQYF. CDR3 DNA: TGTGCCAGCAGCTCCTGGGGTAGCGGGGGGATTACAGATACGCAGTATTTT.

The rearrangement uses TRBV11-1 and TRBJ2-3, with 9 bases aligning to TRBD2. The CDR3 consists of 15 residues. CDR1 and CDR2 (germline): SGHAT, FQDESV (reference sequence). The V segment lost 5 bases and the J segment 1 base; nucleotides outside the gene matches: 4. The chain's CDR3 is CASSERLAGTDTQYF. In nucleotides, the CDR3 is TGTGCCAGCAGCGAGAGACTAGCGGGCACAGATACGCAGTATTTT. The full variable domain, in which reference TRBV11-1 and TRBJ2-3 provide the parts outside the CDR3, is EAEVAQSPRYKITEKSQAVAFWCDPISGHATLYWYRQILGQGPELLVQFQDESVVDDSQLPKDRFSAERLKGVDSTLKIQPAELGDSAMYLCASSERLAGTDTQYFGPGTRLTVL.

The chain employs TRBV29-1 and TRBJ2-5, with D perhaps TRBD1 (6 bases). This CDR3 has 13 amino acids. Trimming cost V 0 bases and J 5 bases, with 10 bases left between them. Germline V gene data show CDR1 as SQVTM and CDR2 as ANQGSEA. For the CDR3, the DNA is TGCAGCGTTGAAGATCTTGACAGGGAGACCCAGTACTTC. Protein product: CSVEDLDRETQYF.

The gene calls are TRBV5-1 and TRBJ2-7; 7 bases line up with TRBD1. J lost 2 bases, V lost 0 bases, and 8 bases had no gene match. The CDR3 spans 16 residues. Germline assignment: CDR1 SGHRS and CDR2 YFSETQ. The CDR3 nucleotides read TGCGCCAGCAGCTTGGACACAGGGGTCGCAACCTACGAGCAGTACTTC. Residues: CASSLDTGVATYEQYF.

The chain joins TRBV5-4 to TRBJ1-1; a possible D gene is TRBD1 (5 bases). CDR3 length: 15 residues. V lost 4 bases and J 2 bases, leaving 15 bases between the germline ends. Germline CDR1 SGHNT, CDR2 YYREEE (reference sequence). In DNA form, the CDR3 reads TGTGCCAGCAGCGGGGCGGGGGGTACTAACACTGAAGCTTTCTTT. Translating it yields CASSGAGGTNTEAFF.

V and J are TRBV5-1 and TRBJ2-3; the match to TRBD1 covers 7 bases. This CDR3 is built from 16 residues. The germline V gene encodes CDR1 SGHRS and CDR2 YFSETQ. The trim removed 4 bases at V and 0 bases at J, leaving 8 bases unmatched. CDR3 residues: CASSARPGGSTDTQYF. CDR3 nucleotides: TGCGCCAGCAGCGCACGACCAGGGGGAAGCACAGATACGCAGTATTTT.

This chain connects TRBV5-8 to TRBJ1-2; D gene uncertain. CDR1 and CDR2 (germline): SGHTS, YDEGEE. Trimming took 0 bases from V and 4 from J, leaving 4 bases between them. This CDR3 region has 12 residues. DNA for the CDR3: TGTGCCAGCAGCTTGGACATCTATGGCTACACCTTC. Its protein product is CASSLDIYGYTF.

V is TRBV7-6 and J is TRBJ2-5; 9 bases match TRBD2. V lost 0 bases to trimming and J lost 2 bases; unmatched junction nucleotides: 13. Germline CDR1 is SGHVS and CDR2 is FNYEAQ. The length of the CDR3 is 19 residues. The CDR3 is CASSLATAGGLQSQETQYF. The DNA of the CDR3 is TGTGCCAGCAGCTTAGCGACAGCGGGGGGACTGCAGTCTCAAGAGACCCAGTACTTC.

The V and J genes are TRBV25-1 and TRBJ1-2, with D perhaps matching TRBD1 (6 bases). Per the germline V gene, CDR1 is MGHDK and CDR2 is SYGVNS. V lost 4 bases and J 0 bases, leaving 15 bases between the germline ends. CDR3 length: 16 residues. The CDR3 bases are TGTGCCAGCAGTGGCGCCGGGACACTTACTAACTATGGCTACACCTTC. Translation gives CASSGAGTLTNYGYTF.

In DNA, the CDR3 is TGTGCCAGCAGCCAAGGACAGAAGAGCGGCTACACCTTC. Its protein product is CASSQGQKSGYTF. The chain recombines TRBV11-1 with TRBJ1-2, with D maybe TRBD1 (6 bases). The CDR3 contains 13 residues. Germline-derived CDR1 and CDR2 are SGHAT and FQDESV (reference sequence). The V and J ends lost 5 bases and 8 bases respectively, with 15 bases between them.

The chain employs TRBV7-7 and TRBJ2-3; TRBD1 might be the D (5 bases). The germline V gene has CDR1 SSHAT and CDR2 FNYEAQ (reference sequence). CDR3 length: 14 residues. Trimming pared 2 bases from V and 6 bases from J, leaving 12 bases between. In DNA, the CDR3 is TGTGCCAGCAGCTTATCCCAGGGCCACGATACGCAGTATTTT. Its translation is CASSLSQGHDTQYF.

This clone was seen a single time. At the DNA level, this CDR3 is encoded by other sequences in the same sample as well. The chain recombines TRBV27 with TRBJ2-7, with 7 bases lining up with TRBD1. The CDR3 covers 13 residues. V shed 5 bases and J 0 bases; nucleotides not matched to a gene: 1. The germline V gene encodes CDR1 MNHEY and CDR2 SMNVEV (reference sequence). The DNA for the CDR3 is TGTGCCAGCAGTCCAGGGGGCTCCTACGAGCAGTACTTC. This sequence encodes CASSPGGSYEQYF.

The chain uses TRBV6-1 and TRBJ2-3, with TRBD2 identical over 10 bases. This CDR3 contains 15 residues. Germline CDR1 and CDR2: MNHNS and SASEGT. Trimming at V came to 8 bases and at J to 3 bases, leaving 8 bases not matched to a gene. CDR3 sequence: CASLYSGGLTDTQYF. Written as DNA, the CDR3 is TGTGCCAGCCTCTATAGCGGGGGGTTAACAGATACGCAGTATTTT.

This sequence joins TRBV10-3 and TRBJ2-7; D gene unclear. Germline lookup yields CDR1 ENHRY and CDR2 SYGVKD. The length of the CDR3 is 13 residues. Deletions cut 5 bases from V and 0 bases from J, with 8 bases between. The CDR3 spells CAISYSDSYEQYF. The CDR3 DNA reads as TGTGCCATCAGTTACAGTGACTCCTACGAGCAGTACTTC.

The chain has TRBV5-1 and TRBJ2-2; D is possibly TRBD1 (6 bases). Trimming took 2 bases from V and 0 from J, leaving 29 bases between them. CDR3 length: 22 amino acids. From germline, CDR1 is SGHRS and CDR2 YFSETQ. The CDR3 reads CASSFFRGAGRGTFANTGELFF. Written as DNA, the CDR3 is TGCGCCAGCAGCTTTTTCAGAGGTGCAGGAAGGGGGACCTTCGCGAACACCGGGGAGCTGTTTTTT.

The V gene is TRBV29-1, the J gene TRBJ1-6, with 7 bases aligning to TRBD1. V lost 6 bases to trimming and J lost 9 bases; unmatched junction nucleotides: 5. This CDR3 contains 12 residues. Germline CDR1 reads SQVTM; CDR2 reads ANQGSEA. The DNA for the CDR3 is TGCAGCGTAAGGACAGGCGGTTCACCCCTCCACTTT. As protein: CSVRTGGSPLHF.

J is TRBJ2-5 and V is TRBV29-1, with 12 bases fitting TRBD2. With 6 bases clipped from V and 1 base from J, the junction kept 6 bases outside the gene matches. The CDR3 contains 15 residues. Germline V gene sequence: CDR1 SQVTM, CDR2 ANQGSEA. The CDR3 bases are TGCAGCGTAGCCGGGACTAGCGGGCCCCAAGAGACCCAGTACTTC. Protein product: CSVAGTSGPQETQYF.

This clone appeared once. The J gene is TRBJ1-4, the V gene TRBV2; 8 bases are a match to TRBD1. Per germline, CDR1 SNHLY and CDR2 FYNNEI. The length of the CDR3 is 19 residues. Unmatched junction bases numbered 19, after V lost 3 bases and J lost 7 bases. CDR3 DNA sequence: TGTGCCAGCAGTGACTTGGACAGGGCCCACTTGGTTGGAGGTGAAAAACTGTTTTTT. Translation gives CASSDLDRAHLVGGEKLFF. The full variable domain, with the rest looked up from reference TRBV2 and TRBJ1-4, is EPEVTQTPSHQVTQMGQEVILRCVPISNHLYFYWYRQILGQKVEFLVSFYNNEISEKSEIFDDQFSVERPDGSNFTLKIRSTKLEDSAMYFCASSDLDRAHLVGGEKLFFGSGTQLSVL.

This clone was observed once. At one boundary the junction diverges from the germline segment, which might be a read error. The chain employs TRBV11-2 and TRBJ1-6; no firm D call. CDR1 and CDR2 (germline): SGHAT, FQNNGV. This CDR3 has 12 residues. The CDR3 protein is CASSSNNSPLHF. DNA of the CDR3: TGTGCCAGCAGCTCCAATAATTCACCCCTCCACTTT.

V and J are TRBV9 and TRBJ2-3, with 8 positions matching TRBD1. Trimming at V came to 4 bases and at J to 1 base, leaving 8 bases not matched to a gene. This CDR3 region has 16 residues. Germline CDR1 SGDLS, CDR2 YYNGEE. The CDR3 is CASSLQGALRTDTQYF. The DNA of the CDR3 is TGTGCCAGCAGCCTTCAGGGGGCTCTCCGCACAGATACGCAGTATTTT.

The rearrangement links TRBV11-3 to TRBJ1-2; the match to TRBD1 covers 9 bases. The ends lost 5 bases at V and 6 bases at J; junction bases unmatched: 13. The CDR3 runs to 16 residues. CDR1 SGHNT and CDR2 YENEEA come from the germline V gene. The CDR3 coding sequence is TGTGCCAGCAGCGTCCGGACAGGGGTACTTATTCATGGCTACACCTTC. This sequence encodes CASSVRTGVLIHGYTF.